The entry below describes one T cell receptor beta chain. Antigen: not known. The assay used was immunoSEQ (version v3.0), run at survey level. Sequencing used immunoSEQ multiplex PCR; TCRdb keeps in-frame clones, though not all of them. The table includes approximately 16,000 clones, about 84% detected once. There was at least one pre-ART PBMC sample for each donor, plus at least two post-ART PBMC samples. In the United States, treatment was given to all participants with HIV. These data belong to a study of long-term antiretroviral therapy in people with HIV. The CDR3 covers 12 residues. The V end lost 0 bases, the J end lost 5 bases, and 7 bases lay between the germline ends. CDR1 and CDR2 (germline): GTSNPN, SVGIG (reference sequence). Study conclusions and caveats: Spans of CDR3 length were tighter for HIV repertoires than for controls.

The receptor's source is a man between 25 and 39 years old with HIV. The starting material was unsorted PBMCs, obtained less than 1.3 years before starting antiretroviral therapy. The chain uses TRBV30 and TRBJ1-1; D unclear. CDR3 residues: CAWSVIGTEAFF. CDR3 DNA sequence: TGTGCCTGGAGTGTAATTGGAACTGAAGCTTTCTTT.